Following are 18 T cell receptor beta chains from one sample sequenced in a study of T cell changes during pregnancy in multiple sclerosis. Here immunoSEQ multiplex PCR was the method, and the copy in TCRdb shows in-frame clones only, minus some. This sample has 50,000 to 65,000 clones, with under 95% found just once. This specimen consisted of peripheral blood, obtained in the second trimester of pregnancy. The source is a female donor with multiple sclerosis, enrolled in a pregnancy study.

The chain is built from TRBV5-1 and TRBJ1-1; a possible D gene is TRBD1 (5 bases). CDR3 length: 14 amino acids. Trimming removed 0 bases at V and 1 base at J, with 7 bases between. Germline CDR1 is SGHRS and CDR2 is YFSETQ. CDR3: CASSLGQQNTEAFF. The CDR3 DNA reads as TGCGCCAGCAGCTTGGGACAGCAGAACACTGAAGCTTTCTTT.

The DNA of the CDR3 is TGCAGCGTTGTACAGGGCTTCAATCAGCCCCAGCATTTT. Amino acids: CSVVQGFNQPQHF. The chain couples TRBV29-1 to TRBJ1-5; possible D gene TRBD1, 6 bases. This CDR3 has 13 amino acids. The germline V gene has CDR1 SQVTM and CDR2 ANQGSEA. Trimming removed 4 bases from V and 3 bases from J, with 10 bases in between.

The V gene is TRBV7-2, the J gene TRBJ2-3, with D perhaps matching TRBD2 (6 bases). Trimming removed 5 bases from V and 3 bases from J, with 15 bases in between. The germline gives CDR1 SGHTA, CDR2 FQGNSA. The CDR3 is 15 amino acids. The CDR3 DNA is TGTGCCAGCAGCCCCGCGGGGATCAAAACAGATACGCAGTATTTT. It specifies CASSPAGIKTDTQYF.

V and J are TRBV2 and TRBJ1-2; 9 nucleotides line up with TRBD1. This CDR3 spans 15 amino acids. Trimming cost V 1 base and J 5 bases; bases outside gene matches: 5. Germline-derived CDR1 and CDR2 are SNHLY and FYNNEI. CDR3 residues: CASSEEQGALYGYTF. In DNA form, the CDR3 reads TGTGCCAGCAGTGAAGAACAGGGGGCTCTATATGGCTACACCTTC.

The rearrangement uses TRBV18 and TRBJ1-2, with 8 nucleotides matching TRBD1. The CDR3 spans 14 residues. Germline V gene lookup returns CDR1 KGHSH and CDR2 LQKENI. V lost 2 bases to trimming and J lost 5 bases; unmatched junction nucleotides: 4. The CDR3 loop is CASSPGQGGYGYTF. CDR3 DNA sequence: TGTGCCAGCTCACCAGGACAGGGAGGTTATGGCTACACCTTC.

CDR3 nucleotide sequence: TGCGCCAGCAGCCAACCAGGGGGTACCATAGAAAAACTGTTTTTT. Protein sequence: CASSQPGGTIEKLFF. This chain connects TRBV4-1 to TRBJ1-4; TRBD1 matches 7 bases. Germline lookup yields CDR1 MGHRA and CDR2 YSYEKL. The V segment lost 2 bases and the J segment 8 bases; nucleotides outside the gene matches: 8. CDR3 length equals 15 residues.

The V and J genes are TRBV18 and TRBJ2-4; the D gene is possibly TRBD2 (5 bases). CDR1 is KGHSH and CDR2 is LQKENI in the germline V gene. The CDR3 is made up of 12 amino acids. Trimming took off 3 bases at V and 9 bases at J, with 9 bases between the two ends. The CDR3 nucleotides are TGTGCCAGCTCACCGGGAGTTTTCATTCAGTACTTC. Translating gives CASSPGVFIQYF.

The genes are TRBV27 and TRBJ2-5; 10 nucleotides line up with TRBD1. The CDR3 is 16 residues long. Trimming at V came to 5 bases and at J to 3 bases, leaving 9 bases not matched to a gene. Germline assignment: CDR1 MNHEY and CDR2 SMNVEV (reference sequence). Here the CDR3 reads CASSRYSGTGEETQYF. The CDR3 nucleotides read TGTGCCAGCAGTCGCTACTCCGGGACAGGGGAAGAGACCCAGTACTTC.

V and J are TRBV6-5 and TRBJ1-2; no firm D call. The V gene's germline CDR1 is MNHEY and CDR2 SVGAGI. The CDR3 is 13 amino acids. Trimming pared 6 bases from V and 4 bases from J, leaving 12 bases between. In nucleotides, the CDR3 is TGTGCCAGCAGGGAACAGAGTCTCTATGGCTACACCTTC. This translates into CASREQSLYGYTF.

The chain recombines TRBV9 with TRBJ1-4, with D perhaps matching TRBD1 (5 bases). Germline CDR1 SGDLS, CDR2 YYNGEE. The CDR3 consists of 21 residues. V gave up 0 bases and J gave up 8 bases, with 32 bases separating them. Here the CDR3 reads CASSVGRGEDTKGAYREKLFF. The CDR3 coding sequence is TGTGCCAGCAGCGTAGGTCGGGGGGAGGACACCAAAGGGGCCTATCGGGAAAAACTGTTTTTT.

V usage is TRBV6-1 and J usage is TRBJ2-1; a possible D gene is TRBD2 (6 bases). V was pared by 3 bases and J by 4 bases, with 16 bases between. Germline V gene lookup returns CDR1 MNHNS and CDR2 SASEGT. This CDR3 has 16 residues. CDR3 sequence: CASSEGRIWGYNEQFF. The DNA of the CDR3 is TGTGCCAGCAGTGAGGGGAGGATTTGGGGATACAATGAGCAGTTCTTC.

V usage is TRBV14 and J usage is TRBJ1-1, with 8 nucleotides matching TRBD1. CDR3 length: 15 amino acids. Germline V gene data show CDR1 as SGHDN and CDR2 as FVKESK. V trimming: 5 bases; J trimming: 5 bases; junction bases outside the gene matches: 10. The CDR3: CASSTQGARRTEAFF. For the CDR3, the DNA is TGTGCCAGCAGCACTCAGGGGGCGCGGAGAACTGAAGCTTTCTTT.

The gene calls are TRBV6-1 and TRBJ1-2, with TRBD1 identical over 8 bases. Unmatched junction bases numbered 8, after V lost 7 bases and J lost 4 bases. CDR1 is MNHNS and CDR2 is SASEGT in the germline V gene. This CDR3 contains 14 residues. The CDR3 loop reads CASTQGALFYGYTF. The CDR3 nucleotides read TGTGCCAGCACCCAGGGGGCCCTTTTCTATGGCTACACCTTC.

The chain recombines TRBV5-4 with TRBJ1-1; no reliable D call. The germline CDR1 and CDR2 sequences are SGHNT and YYREEE (reference sequence). Trimming shortened V by 4 bases and J by 1 base, and 11 bases separated the two germline ends. The CDR3 has 14 residues. The CDR3: CASSTRVTNTEAFF. As DNA, the CDR3 is TGTGCCAGCAGCACCCGAGTAACGAACACTGAAGCTTTCTTT.

The gene calls are TRBV15 and TRBJ1-1, with TRBD1 matching over 7 bases. V shed 4 bases and J 5 bases; nucleotides not matched to a gene: 7. Germline CDR1 reads LNHNV; CDR2 reads YYDKDF (reference sequence). The CDR3 contains 14 residues. CDR3: CATSNFPQGTEAFF. CDR3 nucleotides: TGTGCCACCAGCAACTTCCCACAGGGGACTGAAGCTTTCTTT.

In its sample, this clone was seen a few times. The chain couples TRBV7-8 to TRBJ2-7, with D perhaps matching TRBD1 (6 bases). The ends were cut back, 1 base at V and 1 base at J, with 8 bases in the middle. CDR1 is SGHVS, CDR2 FQNEAQ, per germline. The CDR3 sequence is 14 residues long. The chain's CDR3 is CASSLDRVSYEQYF. The CDR3 bases are TGTGCCAGCAGCTTAGACAGGGTGTCCTACGAGCAGTACTTC.

The CDR3 DNA follows: TGCGCCAGCAGCCAAGATGAAGGGGGCTGGGAGACCCAGTACTTC. It codes for CASSQDEGGWETQYF. The J gene is TRBJ2-5, the V gene TRBV4-1; 7 bases are a match to TRBD1. With V trimmed by 0 bases and J by 5 bases, 6 bases remained unmatched. The CDR3 has 15 amino acids. Germline V lookup: CDR1 MGHRA, CDR2 YSYEKL.

Regarding this clone: One junction end disagrees with the germline gene, perhaps due to a read error. This chain joins TRBV28 and TRBJ2-1; 11 bases fit TRBD2. The CDR3 consists of 12 residues. CDR1 and CDR2 from the germline V gene are MDHEN and SYDVKM. CDR3 sequence: CPLAGGLDEQFF. The DNA for the CDR3 is TGCCCGTTAGCGGGGGGGCTCGATGAGCAGTTCTTC.